Following are 23 T cell receptor beta chains from one sample sequenced in a study of early T cells in non-severe SARS-CoV-2 infection (dated by TCRdb to about 2021). Libraries came from 5' RACE. The sample was run on a NextSeq 500. TCRdb redid the processing of the public reads, applying fastp at Q25 and MiXCR, and retained in-frame beta chains. Each entry is one CDR3 protein sequence, shown with its most common DNA and genes. The sample table shows 100,000 to 150,000 distinct CDR3 sequences, and under 15% are seen once. In total, the top ten clones hold just over 20% of the sample. The sequencing sample was made of whole blood. All receptors derive from an adult who was a healthcare worker with PCR-confirmed SARS-CoV-2 infection or an uninfected control (not recorded which).

In this sample, this clonotype turned up a few times. V usage is TRBV7-2 and J usage is TRBJ2-7; D remains unclear. The CDR3 extends over 12 amino acids. Trimming pared 4 bases from V and 7 bases from J, leaving 11 bases between. Germline assignment: CDR1 SGHTA and CDR2 FQGNSA. The CDR3 region is CASSYGRREQYF. The CDR3 nucleotides are TGTGCCAGCAGCTACGGCAGGCGGGAGCAGTACTTC.

This clonotype has only a few counts. This chain links TRBV6-5 with TRBJ2-7, with 8 bases lining up with TRBD1. Germline V gives CDR1 MNHEY, CDR2 SVGAGI. V lost 9 bases and J lost 4; bases outside the gene matches: 8. CDR3 length: 13 residues. The CDR3 sequence: CASSETGEYEQYF. CDR3 in DNA: TGTGCCAGTTCTGAGACAGGGGAGTACGAGCAGTACTTC.

In its sample, this clonotype was seen a few times. This chain connects TRBV29-1 to TRBJ2-6; unclear D gene. The V end was cut by 6 bases, the J end by 0 bases, with 9 bases between. Per the germline V gene, CDR1 is SQVTM and CDR2 is ANQGSEA. The CDR3 is 14 amino acids. In DNA, the CDR3 is TGCAGCGTAGCAGCAGTCTCTGGGGCCAACGTCCTGACTTTC. Its protein product is CSVAAVSGANVLTF. The full variable domain, with the rest looked up from reference TRBV29-1 and TRBJ2-6, is SAVISQKPSRDICQRGTSLTIQCQVDSQVTMMFWYRQQPGQSLTLIATANQGSEATYESGFVIDKFPISRPNLTFSTLTVSNMSPEDSSIYLCSVAAVSGANVLTFGAGSRLTVL.

In this sample, this clonotype turned up a few times. The rearrangement links TRBV7-6 to TRBJ2-5; D is tentatively TRBD1 or TRBD2 (6 bases each). The germline CDR1 and CDR2 sequences are SGHVS and FNYEAQ. This CDR3 is 16 amino acids long. V was trimmed by 5 bases and J by 5 bases, leaving 21 bases between them. The CDR3 region is CASSLEVLGGDETQYF. The DNA of the CDR3 is TGTGCCAGCAGCCTTGAGGTTCTGGGGGGCGACGAGACCCAGTACTTC.

This clonotype was seen more than once but under ten times. The chain couples TRBV3-1 to TRBJ2-7, with a possible D match to TRBD2 (5 bases). The CDR3 extends over 12 amino acids. Germline CDR1 is LGHDT and CDR2 is YNNKEL (reference sequence). With 0 bases removed from V and 9 bases from J, the gap between germline ends came to 9 bases. The CDR3 DNA follows: TGTGCCAGCAGCCAAGATGAGCGGTGGCAGTACTTC. Protein product: CASSQDERWQYF.

In its sample, this clonotype was seen many times. The chain links TRBV7-3 to TRBJ1-6; TRBD1 is a possible D gene (6 bases). Germline CDR1 reads SGHTA; CDR2 reads FQGTGA. V lost 2 bases and J lost 9, with 11 bases in between. The CDR3 is 14 residues long. CDR3 loop: CASSLGQGSSPLHF. CDR3 in DNA: TGTGCCAGCAGCTTAGGGCAGGGGAGTTCACCCCTCCACTTT.

This clonotype was seen a few times. V gene TRBV2 combines with J gene TRBJ1-4; TRBD1 matches 11 bases. V gave up 7 bases and J gave up 5 bases; unmatched junction bases: 6. The V gene's germline CDR1 is SNHLY and CDR2 FYNNEI. The CDR3 consists of 15 residues. The CDR3 DNA reads TGTGCCAGCAAGCCCGGACAGGGGGCGAATGAAAAACTGTTTTTT. Translated, it gives CASKPGQGANEKLFF. The whole variable domain, remainder taken from reference TRBV2 and TRBJ1-4, is EPEVTQTPSHQVTQMGQEVILRCVPISNHLYFYWYRQILGQKVEFLVSFYNNEISEKSEIFDDQFSVERPDGSNFTLKIRSTKLEDSAMYFCASKPGQGANEKLFFGSGTQLSVL.

This chain uses TRBV7-9 with TRBJ2-3; D may be TRBD1 (6 bases). There are 12 residues in the CDR3. V gave up 10 bases and J gave up 2 bases, with 10 bases separating them. Germline CDR1 SEHNR, CDR2 FQNEAQ (reference sequence). In DNA, the CDR3 is TGTGCCACCGGGGACATCACAGATACGCAGTATTTT. Encoded protein: CATGDITDTQYF.

This clonotype turned up a few times. The chain links TRBV20-1 to TRBJ2-5; TRBD2 aligns across 12 bases. V was clipped by 6 bases and J by 1 base; unmatched bases: 6. Germline values: CDR1 DFQATT, CDR2 SNEGSKA (reference sequence). This CDR3 spans 15 amino acids. CDR3 protein: CSALTSGGFQETQYF. CDR3 nucleotide sequence: TGCAGTGCCCTGACTAGCGGGGGCTTCCAAGAGACCCAGTACTTC.

The J gene is TRBJ1-5, the V gene TRBV7-8; D may be TRBD1 (5 bases). CDR3 length equals 15 residues. The V end was cut by 4 bases, the J end by 5 bases, with 15 bases between. Germline loops: CDR1 SGHVS, CDR2 FQNEAQ. The CDR3 spells CASSSERTLYQPQHF. The CDR3 DNA is TGTGCCAGCAGCTCCGAACGGACACTCTATCAGCCCCAGCATTTT.

The gene calls are TRBV4-1 and TRBJ2-5, with no clear D. The germline CDR1 and CDR2 sequences are MGHRA and YSYEKL. The V end lost 3 bases, the J end lost 4 bases, and 12 bases lay between the germline ends. This CDR3 has 14 amino acids. Here the CDR3 reads CASSHSFTGETQYF. Here the CDR3 DNA reads TGCGCCAGCAGCCATTCGTTCACCGGAGAGACCCAGTACTTC.

The rearrangement uses TRBV12-5 and TRBJ1-6, with D unclear. Per the germline V gene, CDR1 is LGHNT and CDR2 is FRNRAP. This CDR3 has 14 amino acids. V was pared by 5 bases and J by 9 bases, with 14 bases between. DNA for the CDR3: TGTGCTAGTGGTACCGGGGAGAAGGGTTCACCCCTCCACTTT. This gives the protein CASGTGEKGSPLHF.

The chain uses TRBV5-1 and TRBJ1-1; weak D call: TRBD1 (6 bases). The germline gives CDR1 SGHRS, CDR2 YFSETQ. Trimming left V 6 bases short and J 1 base short, with 13 bases between. The CDR3 covers 14 residues. In DNA form, the CDR3 reads TGCGCCAGCACATCCGGGACATCGAACACTGAAGCTTTCTTT. It codes for CASTSGTSNTEAFF.

This clonotype was observed a few times. The V and J genes are TRBV19 and TRBJ1-4; weak D call: TRBD1 (5 bases). Deletions cut 4 bases from V and 6 bases from J, with 12 bases between. Germline loops: CDR1 LNHDA, CDR2 SQIVND (reference sequence). This CDR3 spans 14 amino acids. CDR3 sequence: CASSTTERHEKLFF. In DNA form, the CDR3 reads TGTGCCAGTAGTACGACAGAAAGGCATGAAAAACTGTTTTTT. Combining the CDR3 with reference TRBV19 and TRBJ1-4 gives the whole variable domain DGGITQSPKYLFRKEGQNVTLSCEQNLNHDAMYWYRQDPGQGLRLIYYSQIVNDFQKGDIAEGYSVSREKKESFPLTVTSAQKNPTAFYLCASSTTERHEKLFFGSGTQLSVL.

This clonotype was seen a handful of times. This rearrangement joins TRBV2 to TRBJ2-3; 7 bases line up with TRBD1. The CDR3 has 14 residues. V shed 6 bases, J shed 4 bases, and the junction held 7 bases outside the gene matches. Germline-derived CDR1 and CDR2 are SNHLY and FYNNEI. The CDR3 bases are TGTGCCAGCAGGGGGAACAGGGGCGCAGATACGCAGTATTTT. Encoded protein: CASRGNRGADTQYF.

This chain connects TRBV29-1 to TRBJ1-6; D is possibly TRBD1 (5 bases). CDR1 is SQVTM, CDR2 ANQGSEA, per germline. V gave up 7 bases and J gave up 7 bases, with 17 bases separating them. The CDR3 loop spans 14 amino acids. The CDR3 DNA reads TGCAGCGCGGCCCCCGGGACGGAAAATTCACCCCTCCACTTT. This sequence encodes CSAAPGTENSPLHF.

In this sample, this clonotype turned up a few times. The gene calls are TRBV19 and TRBJ1-5, with 7 bases lining up with TRBD1. The J segment lost 5 bases and the V segment lost 8 bases, leaving 12 bases of the junction unmatched. There are 15 residues in the CDR3. Germline V gene lookup returns CDR1 LNHDA and CDR2 SQIVND (reference sequence). CDR3 bases: TGTGCCAGTCAAGGACAGGCGGTATCCTATCAGCCCCAGCATTTT. Protein product: CASQGQAVSYQPQHF.

This clonotype was observed a handful of times. The chain combines TRBV7-2 with TRBJ2-4; unclear D gene. The germline gives CDR1 SGHTA, CDR2 FQGNSA. This CDR3 contains 16 residues. The V end was cut by 2 bases, the J end by 0 bases, with 11 bases between. CDR3 in DNA: TGTGCCAGCAGCTTAACGATTACTACAGCCAAAAACATTCAGTACTTC. Its translation: CASSLTITTAKNIQYF.

This clonotype was seen a handful of times. This chain connects TRBV20-1 to TRBJ1-4; D perhaps matches TRBD1 (5 bases). Trimming took 6 bases from V and 4 from J, leaving 9 bases between them. This CDR3 is built from 12 residues. The germline V gene encodes CDR1 DFQATT and CDR2 SNEGSKA (reference sequence). The CDR3 nucleotides are TGCAGTGCCCCGGGGCGTAATGAAAAACTGTTTTTT. It yields the protein CSAPGRNEKLFF.

This clonotype was counted between two and nine times. V and J are TRBV12-5 and TRBJ1-2; D possibly corresponds to TRBD1 (5 bases). V gave up 2 bases and J gave up 2 bases, with 9 bases separating them. There are 14 residues in the CDR3. Germline-derived CDR1 and CDR2 are LGHNT and FRNRAP. DNA for the CDR3: TGTGCTAGTGGTTTGCCGGGGGTGAACTATGGCTACACCTTC. Its translation: CASGLPGVNYGYTF.

A few counts support this clonotype. The chain employs TRBV5-1 and TRBJ1-2; 9 bases fit TRBD1. Losses at the gene ends were 4 bases for V and 7 bases for J; bases not matched to a gene: 8. Germline-derived CDR1 and CDR2 are SGHRS and YFSETQ. The CDR3 runs 14 residues. Written as DNA, the CDR3 is TGCGCCAGCAGCCCTGGAGGACAGGGGTCTGGCTACACCTTC. Protein sequence: CASSPGGQGSGYTF.

The rearrangement joins TRBV19 to TRBJ1-2; TRBD1 matches 9 bases. The CDR3 has 15 amino acids. CDR1 LNHDA and CDR2 SQIVND come from the germline V gene (reference sequence). Germline trimming cut 5 bases from V and 3 bases from J; bases unmatched to any gene: 7. The CDR3 loop reads CASSRGQGNDYGYTF. The CDR3 DNA follows: TGTGCCAGTAGTCGTGGACAGGGGAACGACTATGGCTACACCTTC.

The V gene is TRBV18, the J gene TRBJ1-5; D remains unclear. Per germline, CDR1 KGHSH and CDR2 LQKENI. There are 14 residues in the CDR3. Trimming shortened V by 3 bases and J by 8 bases, and 14 bases separated the two germline ends. CDR3 coding DNA: TGTGCCAGCTCACCCCTAGGGTTGGCGGAGCCCCAGCATTTT. This encodes CASSPLGLAEPQHF. Drawing the rest from reference TRBV18 and TRBJ1-5, the complete variable domain is NAGVMQNPRHLVRRRGQEARLRCSPMKGHSHVYWYRQLPEEGLKFMVYLQKENIIDESGMPKERFSAEFPKEGPSILRIQQVVRGDSAAYFCASSPLGLAEPQHFGDGTRLSIL.